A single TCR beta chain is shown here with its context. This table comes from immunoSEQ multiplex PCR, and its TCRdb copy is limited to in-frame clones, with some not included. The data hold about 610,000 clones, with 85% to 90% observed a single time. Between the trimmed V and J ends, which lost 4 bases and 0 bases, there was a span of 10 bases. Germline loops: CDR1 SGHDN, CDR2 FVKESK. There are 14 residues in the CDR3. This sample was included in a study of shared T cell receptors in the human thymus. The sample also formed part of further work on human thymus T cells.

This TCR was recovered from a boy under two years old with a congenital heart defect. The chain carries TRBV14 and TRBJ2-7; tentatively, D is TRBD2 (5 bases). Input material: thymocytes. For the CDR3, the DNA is TGTGCCAGCAGCCCAGGAGGCATCTCCTACGAGCAGTACTTC. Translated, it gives CASSPGGISYEQYF.